These 32 T cell receptor beta chains came from one sample sequenced in a study of neoadjuvant anti-PD-1 for oral cavity cancer. Time point noted: after neoadjuvant nivolumab, at surgical resection. Generated by immunoSEQ multiplex PCR, the TCRdb table keeps only in-frame clones and is missing some. The repertoire holds around 32,000 clones, 80% seen once, with 3% to 4% in the top ten. The sample consisted of PBMCs, taken after nivolumab (anti-PD-1) treatment. The receptor set was obtained from a person aged 35-79 years with oral cavity squamous cell carcinoma.

V usage is TRBV6-5 and J usage is TRBJ1-5; 8 bases map to TRBD1. Germline loops: CDR1 MNHEY, CDR2 SVGAGI. The length of the CDR3 is 14 residues. The trim removed 7 bases at V and 5 bases at J, leaving 7 bases unmatched. The CDR3 sequence: CASTARGPDQPQHF. The CDR3 nucleotides read TGTGCCAGCACCGCCAGGGGGCCAGATCAGCCCCAGCATTTT.

This clone has more than one count but fewer than ten. The chain joins TRBV7-3 to TRBJ2-5; D not resolved. V lost 1 base and J lost 1, with 4 bases in between. The CDR3 contains 13 residues. Germline assignment: CDR1 SGHTA and CDR2 FQGTGA. For the CDR3, the DNA is TGTGCCAGCAGCTTAAGCCCCCAAGAGACCCAGTACTTC. Translated, it gives CASSLSPQETQYF.

The rearrangement joins TRBV7-8 to TRBJ2-7; D unresolved. The CDR3 sequence is 13 residues long. Trimming stripped 3 bases from V and 3 bases from J, with 9 bases between. The germline gives CDR1 SGHVS, CDR2 FQNEAQ. CDR3 in amino acids: CASSFSLFYEQYF. DNA for the CDR3: TGTGCCAGCAGCTTCTCACTTTTCTACGAGCAGTACTTC. Looking up the rest from reference TRBV7-8 and TRBJ2-7 gives the full variable domain: GAGVSQSPRYKVAKRGQDVALRCDPISGHVSLFWYQQALGQGPEFLTYFQNEAQLDKSGLPSDRFFAERPEGSVSTLKIQRTQQEDSAVYLCASSFSLFYEQYFGPGTRLTVT.

V and J are TRBV11-2 and TRBJ1-4, with TRBD1 as a possible D gene (5 bases). The CDR3 has 16 amino acids. The germline V gene has CDR1 SGHAT and CDR2 FQNNGV. Trimming stripped 2 bases from V and 8 bases from J, with 18 bases between. The CDR3 reads CASSLNGGGIGEKLFF. The CDR3 nucleotides are TGTGCCAGCAGCTTAAACGGGGGAGGAATAGGCGAAAAACTGTTTTTT.

V and J are TRBV10-3 and TRBJ1-2, with D uncertain. Germline V lookup: CDR1 ENHRY, CDR2 SYGVKD. Trimming pared 4 bases from V and 6 bases from J, leaving 15 bases between. There are 14 residues in the CDR3. The CDR3 here is CAISVSGSLDGYTF. The CDR3 DNA follows: TGTGCCATCAGTGTTTCGGGATCTTTAGATGGCTACACCTTC.

This clone came up once. V gene TRBV6-5 combines with J gene TRBJ2-5; 8 bases match TRBD2. V dropped 6 bases and J dropped 9; count of bases not matched to a gene: 9. CDR1 is MNHEY, CDR2 SVGAGI, per germline. The CDR3 is 13 amino acids. The CDR3 sequence is CASRALAGLAQYF. CDR3 DNA sequence: TGTGCCAGCAGGGCCCTAGCGGGCCTCGCCCAGTACTTC.

This clone was detected a few times. CDR3 in amino acids: CASSVGGGNYGYTF. Written as DNA, the CDR3 is TGTGCCAGCAGCGTAGGAGGGGGTAACTATGGCTACACCTTC. This chain joins TRBV9 and TRBJ1-2, with D tentatively TRBD1 (6 bases). V was pared by 0 bases and J by 1 base, with 7 bases between. This CDR3 is 14 amino acids long. Germline V gives CDR1 SGDLS, CDR2 YYNGEE. Variable domain in full (rest from reference TRBV9 and TRBJ1-2): DSGVTQTPKHLITATGQRVTLRCSPRSGDLSVYWYQQSLDQGLQFLIQYYNGEERAKGNILERFSAQQFPDLHSELNLSSLELGDSALYFCASSVGGGNYGYTFGSGTRLTVV.

This clone was observed a handful of times. This sequence joins TRBV18 and TRBJ2-1, with 7 bases identical to TRBD2. Germline V gene data show CDR1 as KGHSH and CDR2 as LQKENI. Trimming took 5 bases from V and 1 from J; bases not matched to a gene: 5. The CDR3 has 15 residues. This CDR3 is CASSSRGESYNEQFF. In DNA form, the CDR3 reads TGTGCCAGCTCATCTCGGGGGGAATCCTACAATGAGCAGTTCTTC. The full variable domain, in which reference TRBV18 and TRBJ2-1 provide the parts outside the CDR3, is NAGVMQNPRHLVRRRGQEARLRCSPMKGHSHVYWYRQLPEEGLKFMVYLQKENIIDESGMPKERFSAEFPKEGPSILRIQQVVRGDSAAYFCASSSRGESYNEQFFGPGTRLTVL.

The genes are TRBV7-9 and TRBJ1-1; 10 bases agree with TRBD1. Germline V gene lookup returns CDR1 SEHNR and CDR2 FQNEAQ (reference sequence). V shed 5 bases, J shed 0 bases, and the junction held 9 bases outside the gene matches. This CDR3 is built from 17 residues. CDR3 DNA: TGTGCCAGCAGCAACGGACAGGGGGTCGCCATGAACACTGAAGCTTTCTTT. Translated: CASSNGQGVAMNTEAFF.

The chain recombines TRBV2 with TRBJ1-2; D is unclear. The V gene's germline CDR1 is SNHLY and CDR2 FYNNEI. V lost 6 bases, J lost 7 bases, and 30 bases lay in between. The CDR3 is made up of 18 amino acids. The CDR3 protein is CASRGRGSRIFSGLGYTF. The CDR3 DNA follows: TGTGCCAGCAGGGGCCGAGGTTCAAGGATTTTCAGTGGCCTTGGCTACACCTTC.

This clone was seen only once. The rearrangement joins TRBV7-2 to TRBJ2-5; possibly TRBD1 for D (6 bases). Trimming left V 6 bases short and J 2 bases short, with 10 bases between. The germline V gene has CDR1 SGHTA and CDR2 FQGNSA. The CDR3 extends over 13 amino acids. The CDR3 DNA sequence: TGTGCCAGCAGTTTTGACAGGCAAGAGACCCAGTACTTC. Its translation: CASSFDRQETQYF.

The chain combines TRBV11-1 with TRBJ2-7; tentative D call: TRBD1 (6 bases). Deletions cut 2 bases from V and 3 bases from J, with 17 bases between. CDR3 length: 16 amino acids. Germline loops: CDR1 SGHAT, CDR2 FQDESV (reference sequence). CDR3 coding DNA: TGTGCCAGCAGCTTATACGGCCAGGGGTCAGACTACGAGCAGTACTTC. It encodes CASSLYGQGSDYEQYF.

This clone is judged medium-sized. The V call is TRBV10-3, the J call TRBJ1-3, with D unclear. In germline, CDR1 is ENHRY, CDR2 SYGVKD. Trimming pared 7 bases from V and 0 bases from J, leaving 10 bases between. The CDR3 length is 14 residues. The CDR3 DNA reads as TGTGCCATCACGGTAGGGTTCTCTGGAAACACCATATATTTT. Residues: CAITVGFSGNTIYF.

The V gene is TRBV5-6, the J gene TRBJ2-4; 8 bases are shared with TRBD1. Germline V lookup: CDR1 SGHDT, CDR2 YYEEEE. This CDR3 comprises 15 residues. V shed 2 bases, J shed 5 bases, and the junction held 6 bases outside the gene matches. CDR3 nucleotide sequence: TGTGCCAGCAGCTTCCGACAGGGGAATCAAAACATTCAGTACTTC. Protein: CASSFRQGNQNIQYF.

This chain connects TRBV10-3 to TRBJ1-1, with D maybe TRBD1 (6 bases). Germline CDR1 ENHRY, CDR2 SYGVKD. Trimming took off 4 bases at V and 0 bases at J, with 9 bases between the two ends. The CDR3 contains 14 residues. Written as DNA, the CDR3 is TGTGCCATCAGTGGTCAGGGGCTGAACACTGAAGCTTTCTTT. It codes for CAISGQGLNTEAFF.

In this sample, this clone is medium-sized. The V and J genes are TRBV6-5 and TRBJ2-2, with 7 bases fitting TRBD1. Per germline, CDR1 MNHEY and CDR2 SVGAGI. V lost 8 bases and J lost 6; bases outside the gene matches: 6. The CDR3 is 13 residues long. CDR3 in DNA: TGTGCCAGCCGCGACAGGGACGCCGGGGAGCTGTTTTTT. Amino acids: CASRDRDAGELFF.

The J gene is TRBJ2-7, the V gene TRBV7-9, with TRBD1 matching 8 bases. Germline values: CDR1 SEHNR, CDR2 FQNEAQ (reference sequence). The CDR3 covers 14 residues. Losses at the gene ends were 5 bases for V and 2 bases for J; bases not matched to a gene: 5. Here the CDR3 reads CASSLGQGAYEQYF. For the CDR3, the DNA is TGTGCCAGCAGCCTAGGACAGGGAGCCTACGAGCAGTACTTC.

V usage is TRBV19 and J usage is TRBJ1-6; 10 positions match TRBD1. CDR1 is LNHDA and CDR2 is SQIVND in the germline V gene (reference sequence). This CDR3 contains 15 residues. The V and J ends lost 8 bases and 10 bases, in that order; junction bases with no gene match: 11. DNA for the CDR3: TGTGCCAGTGCCGGGACAGGGGTTTTAGGGTCACCCCTCCACTTT. Its protein product is CASAGTGVLGSPLHF.

The chain links TRBV29-1 to TRBJ2-7, with D maybe TRBD2 (6 bases). The CDR3 spans 13 residues. CDR1 and CDR2 (germline): SQVTM, ANQGSEA. V gave up 4 bases and J gave up 2 bases, with 12 bases separating them. This CDR3 is CSVVGGKTYEQYF. The CDR3 DNA is TGCAGCGTTGTTGGGGGGAAGACCTACGAGCAGTACTTC.

The chain uses TRBV4-3 and TRBJ2-3; 8 bases map to TRBD1. This CDR3 contains 16 residues. Germline V gene lookup returns CDR1 LGHNA and CDR2 YSLEER. Trimming cost V 4 bases and J 6 bases; bases outside gene matches: 12. CDR3 bases: TGCGCCAGCAGCCCTCTGACAGGGGTTGGGGGTGATACGCAGTATTTT. This gives the protein CASSPLTGVGGDTQYF.

The V call is TRBV4-3, the J call TRBJ1-2; TRBD1 agrees at 7 bases. This CDR3 is 16 amino acids long. Trimming at V came to 1 base and at J to 7 bases, leaving 12 bases not matched to a gene. Germline-derived CDR1 and CDR2 are LGHNA and YSLEER. CDR3 residues: CASSQGVYRDSSGYTF. The CDR3 DNA sequence: TGCGCCAGCAGCCAAGGGGTCTATCGGGACAGTTCTGGCTACACCTTC.

The chain employs TRBV7-6 and TRBJ2-1; 9 nucleotides align to TRBD1. Germline CDR1 reads SGHVS; CDR2 reads FNYEAQ. The CDR3 loop spans 15 amino acids. J lost 8 bases, V lost 1 base, and 6 bases had no gene match. The CDR3 DNA is TGTGCCAGCAGCTTAGACAGGGGGCTCCAAGATGAGCAGTTCTTC. It specifies CASSLDRGLQDEQFF. The full variable domain, its missing parts supplied by reference TRBV7-6 and TRBJ2-1, is GAGVSQSPRYKVTKRGQDVALRCDPISGHVSLYWYRQALGQGPEFLTYFNYEAQQDKSGLPNDRFSAERPEGSISTLTIQRTEQRDSAMYRCASSLDRGLQDEQFFGPGTRLTVL.

The V gene is TRBV7-6, the J gene TRBJ1-5; D is uncertain. The V gene's germline CDR1 is SGHVS and CDR2 FNYEAQ. Trimming removed 2 bases at V and 5 bases at J, with 7 bases between. The CDR3 sequence is 13 residues long. Here the CDR3 reads CASSLKGDQPQHF. The CDR3 nucleotides read TGTGCCAGCAGCTTAAAGGGCGATCAGCCCCAGCATTTT.

This clone was recorded a few times. The J gene is TRBJ2-1, the V gene TRBV7-9; D possibly corresponds to TRBD2 (7 bases). The CDR3 is 17 amino acids. Between the trimmed V and J ends, which lost 2 bases and 8 bases, there was a span of 22 bases. Per germline, CDR1 SEHNR and CDR2 FQNEAQ (reference sequence). The CDR3 spells CASSLHGRGPGGDEQFF. The CDR3 DNA is TGTGCCAGCAGCTTACATGGGCGGGGGCCTGGCGGGGATGAGCAGTTCTTC. The variable domain in full, completed from reference TRBV7-9 and TRBJ2-1, reads DTGVSQNPRHKITKRGQNVTFRCDPISEHNRLYWYRQTLGQGPEFLTYFQNEAQLEKSRLLSDRFSAERPKGSFSTLEIQRTEQGDSAMYLCASSLHGRGPGGDEQFFGPGTRLTVL.

In DNA, the CDR3 is TGTGCCAGCAGTGTCGGGACAGGGAGAGAGACCCAGTACTTC. Residues: CASSVGTGRETQYF. This chain joins TRBV6-1 and TRBJ2-5; 9 positions agree with TRBD1. This CDR3 is built from 14 residues. With 4 bases clipped from V and 4 bases from J, the junction kept 4 bases outside the gene matches. CDR1 and CDR2 (germline): MNHNS, SASEGT.

The gene calls are TRBV7-2 and TRBJ1-6, with TRBD1 matching 7 bases. J gave up 14 bases and V 7 bases, and 17 bases lay outside the gene matches. Germline CDR1 is SGHTA and CDR2 is FQGNSA. The CDR3 is made up of 15 amino acids. CDR3 coding DNA: TGTGCCAGCACCGTAGACAGGGATTTTGGAGGGGCCCTCCACTTT. It translates to CASTVDRDFGGALHF.

This chain joins TRBV10-3 and TRBJ1-3; 8 nucleotides agree with TRBD1. The germline V gene encodes CDR1 ENHRY and CDR2 SYGVKD. Germline trimming cut 8 bases from V and 4 bases from J; bases unmatched to any gene: 7. The CDR3 has 14 residues. The DNA for the CDR3 is TGTGCCATCGGAAGCAGGGGGCTAGGAAACACCATATATTTT. This codes for CAIGSRGLGNTIYF.

The chain combines TRBV25-1 with TRBJ1-6; D is unclear. Germline lookup yields CDR1 MGHDK and CDR2 SYGVNS. The CDR3 consists of 15 residues. Trimming removed 3 bases at V and 7 bases at J, with 13 bases between. The CDR3 DNA reads as TGTGCCAGCAGTGAGGGAGGCAGAAAGAATTCACCCCTCCACTTT. As protein: CASSEGGRKNSPLHF.

This clone was detected once. The chain uses TRBV15 and TRBJ1-3, with D possibly matching TRBD1 (5 bases). The CDR3 runs 17 residues. Trimming left V 2 bases short and J 0 bases short, with 14 bases between. Germline loops: CDR1 LNHNV, CDR2 YYDKDF (reference sequence). For the CDR3, the DNA is TGTGCCACCAGCAGAAACAAACAGGTCCTCTCTGGAAACACCATATATTTT. Translated: CATSRNKQVLSGNTIYF.

The chain employs TRBV6-5 and TRBJ1-2; D gene ambiguous. The length of the CDR3 is 15 residues. V was cut by 0 bases and J by 4 bases, with 12 bases left in between. Germline V gives CDR1 MNHEY, CDR2 SVGAGI. CDR3 loop: CASSYSTSYTYGYTF. The CDR3 DNA follows: TGTGCCAGCAGTTACTCGACCTCATATACCTATGGCTACACCTTC.

The chain employs TRBV10-1 and TRBJ1-2; unclear D gene. Germline loops: CDR1 WNHNN, CDR2 SYGVQD (reference sequence). V was trimmed by 0 bases and J by 5 bases, leaving 10 bases between them. The CDR3 has 14 amino acids. CDR3 nucleotide sequence: TGCGCCAGCAGTGAGTCGATACCAGGATATGGCTACACCTTC. Encoded protein: CASSESIPGYGYTF.

J is TRBJ2-1 and V is TRBV18; 7 nucleotides line up with TRBD1. Germline V gives CDR1 KGHSH, CDR2 LQKENI. Unmatched junction bases numbered 5, after V lost 2 bases and J lost 1 base. This CDR3 comprises 16 residues. Here the CDR3 reads CASSPRQGTSYNEQFF. DNA of the CDR3: TGTGCCAGCTCACCAAGACAGGGAACGTCCTACAATGAGCAGTTCTTC.